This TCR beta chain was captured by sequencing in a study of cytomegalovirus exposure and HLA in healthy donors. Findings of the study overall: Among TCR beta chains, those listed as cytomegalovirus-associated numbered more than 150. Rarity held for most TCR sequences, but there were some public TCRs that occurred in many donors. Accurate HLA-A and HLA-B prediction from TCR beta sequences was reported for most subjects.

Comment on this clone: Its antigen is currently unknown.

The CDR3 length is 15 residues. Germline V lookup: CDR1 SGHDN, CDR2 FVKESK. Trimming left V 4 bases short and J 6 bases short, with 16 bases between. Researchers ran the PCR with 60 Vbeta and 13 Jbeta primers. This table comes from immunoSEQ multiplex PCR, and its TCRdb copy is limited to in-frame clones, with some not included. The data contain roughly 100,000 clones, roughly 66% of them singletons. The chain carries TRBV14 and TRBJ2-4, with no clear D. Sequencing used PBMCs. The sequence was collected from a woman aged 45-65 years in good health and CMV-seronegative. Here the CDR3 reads CASSPLVSPGNIQYF. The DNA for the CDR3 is TGTGCCAGCAGCCCACTCGTCTCGCCCGGAAACATTCAGTACTTC.